The 25 T cell receptor beta chains below all came from one sample that was sequenced in a study of vaccination effects on CD4 cells after COVID-19 (dated by TCRdb to the early 2020s). The antigens these receptors bind are not known. Libraries were made using the immunoSEQ multiplex PCR assay. The immuneACCESS repertoire file appears here via TCRdb, limited to in-frame rearrangements. These files lack a portion of the clones; in checked studies, under half of the deficit traces to unresolved V genes, and the cause of the others is not known. For this sample there are some 66,000 clones; approximately 79% appear just once. The top ten hold 2.4% of the sample. After around ten days of culture, CD4+ T cells were isolated with the EasySep CD4+ T cell isolation kit. Each participant got two doses of an mRNA SARS-CoV-2 vaccine, either BNT162b2 or mRNA-1273. The sequencing used CD4+ T cells from PBMCs cultured without peptide, collected after COVID-19 vaccination. Every receptor here comes from a human donor who received a COVID-19 vaccine.

In this sample, this clone turned up once. J is TRBJ1-2 and V is TRBV29-1, with D perhaps TRBD1 (5 bases). In germline, CDR1 is SQVTM, CDR2 ANQGSEA. The CDR3 contains 12 residues. V lost 4 bases to trimming and J lost 4 bases, with 10 bases between them. The CDR3 here is CSVGQISYGYTF. The CDR3 DNA is TGCAGCGTTGGACAGATATCCTATGGCTACACCTTC. Together with reference TRBV29-1 and TRBJ1-2, the CDR3 gives the full variable domain: SAVISQKPSRDICQRGTSLTIQCQVDSQVTMMFWYRQQPGQSLTLIATANQGSEATYESGFVIDKFPISRPNLTFSTLTVSNMSPEDSSIYLCSVGQISYGYTFGSGTRLTVV.

This clone has just a few counts. The V gene is TRBV30, the J gene TRBJ1-2; possibly TRBD1 for D (5 bases). The germline V gene has CDR1 GTSNPN and CDR2 SVGIG (reference sequence). CDR3 length: 13 amino acids. Trimming cost V 7 bases and J 8 bases, with 20 bases left between them. The CDR3 here is CASTGTVISGYTF. Written as DNA, the CDR3 is TGTGCCTCCACCGGGACTGTCATTAGCGGCTACACCTTC.

This clone appeared once. The chain is built from TRBV28 and TRBJ2-3; TRBD2 aligns across 8 bases. In germline, CDR1 is MDHEN, CDR2 SYDVKM. The CDR3 runs to 17 residues. Unmatched junction bases numbered 9, after V lost 3 bases and J lost 1 base. The CDR3 spells CASSFLPYSGGTDTQYF. The CDR3 DNA sequence: TGTGCCAGCAGTTTTTTACCCTATAGCGGGGGCACAGATACGCAGTATTTT.

V is TRBV29-1 and J is TRBJ2-2; 7 positions match TRBD1. Germline V lookup: CDR1 SQVTM, CDR2 ANQGSEA. This CDR3 comprises 14 residues. V shed 7 bases, J shed 1 base, and the junction held 6 bases outside the gene matches. The CDR3 spells CSARGQENTGELFF. The CDR3 DNA follows: TGCAGCGCCCGTGGACAGGAGAACACCGGGGAGCTGTTTTTT.

This rearrangement joins TRBV7-2 to TRBJ1-1; weak D call: TRBD1 (6 bases). The germline gives CDR1 SGHTA, CDR2 FQGNSA. Deletions cut 5 bases from V and 0 bases from J, with 16 bases between. The CDR3 runs to 16 residues. The CDR3: CASSPSRDTLNTEAFF. As DNA, the CDR3 is TGTGCCAGCAGCCCAAGTCGGGACACCTTGAACACTGAAGCTTTCTTT.

The chain has TRBV18 and TRBJ1-1; D is possibly TRBD1 (5 bases). Germline V CDR1 and CDR2: KGHSH, LQKENI. The length of the CDR3 is 15 residues. V shed 6 bases and J shed 5 bases, with 19 bases lying between them. The CDR3, as DNA: TGTGCCAGCTCCCCAAGTGCGGGGGGAGTGACTGAAGCTTTCTTT. The encoded protein is CASSPSAGGVTEAFF.

The rearrangement joins TRBV5-1 to TRBJ2-5; D remains unclear. Germline V lookup: CDR1 SGHRS, CDR2 YFSETQ. The CDR3 sequence is 13 residues long. With 0 bases removed from V and 7 bases from J, the gap between germline ends came to 10 bases. CDR3 in DNA: TGCGCCAGCAGCTTGGGAGAGTCCGGGACCCAGTACTTC. Protein sequence: CASSLGESGTQYF.

The CDR3 here is CAISGQDRNEQFF. CDR3 coding DNA: TGTGCCATCAGTGGGCAGGATAGAAATGAGCAGTTCTTC. This sequence joins TRBV10-3 and TRBJ2-1, with unresolved D. The CDR3 runs to 13 residues. The germline V gene encodes CDR1 ENHRY and CDR2 SYGVKD. The V gene lost 4 bases and the J gene lost 7 bases, with 11 bases spanning the gap.

This chain uses TRBV7-7 with TRBJ1-5, with 9 nucleotides matching TRBD1. The CDR3 is made up of 17 amino acids. Unmatched junction bases numbered 16, after V lost 6 bases and J lost 7 bases. The germline CDR1 and CDR2 sequences are SSHAT and FNYEAQ (reference sequence). Here the CDR3 reads CASRYGTGQTCGQPQHF. The CDR3 DNA follows: TGTGCCAGCAGGTACGGGACAGGGCAAACTTGTGGGCAGCCCCAGCATTTT.

The chain combines TRBV6-5 with TRBJ1-4; TRBD1 is a possible D gene (5 bases). The CDR3 covers 14 residues. Germline-derived CDR1 and CDR2 are MNHEY and SVGAGI. V was clipped by 6 bases and J by 8 bases, with 16 bases between them. CDR3 nucleotides: TGTGCCAGCAGACCCCTGGGGGAAGGCGAAAAACTGTTTTTT. Its protein product is CASRPLGEGEKLFF.

The CDR3 region has the DNA TGTGCCATCACCGAAGACAGGGCTGGGGCCAACGTCCTGACTTTC. It encodes CAITEDRAGANVLTF. J is TRBJ2-6 and V is TRBV10-3; 7 nucleotides match TRBD1. Trimming removed 7 bases from V and 2 bases from J; junction bases left unmatched: 5. The CDR3 is 15 residues long. Germline V gives CDR1 ENHRY, CDR2 SYGVKD.

This chain connects TRBV5-5 to TRBJ2-7, with TRBD2 matching 8 bases. V was pared by 4 bases and J by 1 base, with 4 bases of the junction left unmatched. This CDR3 is built from 14 residues. Germline V gene lookup returns CDR1 SGHKS and CDR2 YYEKEE (reference sequence). Here the CDR3 reads CASSAGGSSYEQYV. DNA of the CDR3: TGTGCCAGCAGCGCGGGGGGCAGTTCCTACGAGCAGTACGTC.

The gene calls are TRBV6-5 and TRBJ1-1; TRBD1 might be the D (6 bases). CDR1 is MNHEY and CDR2 is SVGAGI in the germline V gene. Trimming shortened V by 6 bases and J by 2 bases, and 13 bases separated the two germline ends. The CDR3 contains 14 residues. The CDR3 loop is CASRLQGGNTEAFF. CDR3 bases: TGTGCCAGCAGGTTACAGGGAGGCAACACTGAAGCTTTCTTT.

This clone was seen only a few times. The V gene is TRBV25-1, the J gene TRBJ1-5; D gene uncertain. V shed 3 bases and J shed 5 bases, with 11 bases lying between them. This CDR3 region has 14 residues. Germline CDR1 MGHDK, CDR2 SYGVNS. CDR3 protein: CASSDLGAHQPQHF. The CDR3 region has the DNA TGTGCCAGCAGTGATTTAGGAGCTCATCAGCCCCAGCATTTT.

The rearrangement links TRBV9 to TRBJ2-5, with D unresolved. The CDR3 extends over 14 amino acids. CDR1 and CDR2 (germline): SGDLS, YYNGEE. Trimming took 3 bases from V and 2 from J, leaving 11 bases between them. The CDR3 reads CASSGITRQETQYF. The CDR3 DNA sequence: TGTGCCAGCAGCGGAATAACTCGGCAAGAGACCCAGTACTTC.

V usage is TRBV6-6 and J usage is TRBJ1-1; D is unclear. V lost 10 bases to trimming and J lost 1 base, with 13 bases between them. Germline CDR1 and CDR2: MNHNY and SVGAGI (reference sequence). The CDR3 runs to 13 residues. Here the CDR3 DNA reads TGTGCCACCCGTCTAAGTACGAACACTGAAGCTTTCTTT. It codes for CATRLSTNTEAFF.

This clone was seen a single time. The V gene is TRBV5-8, the J gene TRBJ1-5; 10 bases line up with TRBD1. Trimming cost V 2 bases and J 1 base; bases outside gene matches: 3. The CDR3 is made up of 16 amino acids. The germline CDR1 and CDR2 sequences are SGHTS and YDEGEE. In nucleotides, the CDR3 is TGTGCCAGCAGCTTCCTGGGACAGGGGAGCAATCAGCCCCAGCATTTT. This gives the protein CASSFLGQGSNQPQHF.

The chain is built from TRBV2 and TRBJ2-2; 8 bases agree with TRBD2. Germline V gene lookup returns CDR1 SNHLY and CDR2 FYNNEI. The ends lost 6 bases at V and 7 bases at J; junction bases unmatched: 4. This CDR3 contains 13 residues. The CDR3: CASRPAGGGELFF. The CDR3 bases are TGTGCCAGCAGACCCGCGGGGGGCGGGGAGCTGTTTTTT.

The rearrangement joins TRBV19 to TRBJ1-5; TRBD1 agrees at 7 bases. Germline CDR1 and CDR2: LNHDA and SQIVND (reference sequence). The CDR3 loop spans 13 amino acids. J gave up 6 bases and V 5 bases, and 4 bases lay outside the gene matches. CDR3 DNA: TGTGCCAGTAGTCGACAGGGTGGTCAGCCCCAGCATTTT. Its translation: CASSRQGGQPQHF.

The V and J genes are TRBV27 and TRBJ2-3; TRBD2 aligns across 7 bases. With V trimmed by 4 bases and J by 6 bases, 7 bases remained unmatched. Per the germline V gene, CDR1 is MNHEY and CDR2 is SMNVEV (reference sequence). The CDR3 totals 14 residues. CDR3 sequence (DNA): TGTGCCAGCAGTTCCGGACTAGATTGGGATACGCAGTATTTT. Amino acid sequence: CASSSGLDWDTQYF.

This chain uses TRBV5-6 with TRBJ1-6; TRBD1 might be the D (5 bases). Germline lookup yields CDR1 SGHDT and CDR2 YYEEEE. V lost 1 base and J lost 1, with 9 bases in between. This CDR3 region has 16 residues. The CDR3 region is CASSLRGGSYNSPLHF. The DNA of the CDR3 is TGTGCCAGCAGCTTGCGGGGGGGGTCCTATAATTCACCCCTCCACTTT.

This rearrangement joins TRBV6-5 to TRBJ2-1; D is perhaps TRBD1 (5 bases). The V gene lost 11 bases and the J gene lost 9 bases, with 14 bases spanning the gap. This CDR3 is built from 11 residues. From germline, CDR1 is MNHEY and CDR2 SVGAGI. The CDR3 DNA follows: TGTGCCCGAACAGGTTCCTGTGAGCAGTTCTTC. Encoded protein: CARTGSCEQFF.

The genes are TRBV7-9 and TRBJ2-3; 8 bases match TRBD1. There are 18 residues in the CDR3. J was trimmed by 4 bases and V by 0 bases; bases with no gene match: 12. The germline V gene encodes CDR1 SEHNR and CDR2 FQNEAQ (reference sequence). This CDR3 is CASSLALVVTGVSDTQYF. The CDR3 DNA follows: TGTGCCAGCAGCTTAGCGCTTGTGGTGACAGGGGTTTCAGATACGCAGTATTTT.

V is TRBV6-5 and J is TRBJ2-3; a possible D gene is TRBD1 (6 bases). Between the trimmed V and J ends, which lost 2 bases and 2 bases, there was a span of 11 bases. This CDR3 is built from 15 residues. From germline, CDR1 is MNHEY and CDR2 SVGAGI. The CDR3 reads CASSYGRTATDTQYF. The DNA of the CDR3 is TGTGCCAGCAGTTACGGAAGGACAGCCACAGATACGCAGTATTTT.

The chain has TRBV30 and TRBJ1-2, with D hard to call. There are 16 residues in the CDR3. Trimming cost V 2 bases and J 0 bases, with 16 bases left between them. Germline V gene lookup returns CDR1 GTSNPN and CDR2 SVGIG (reference sequence). CDR3 bases: TGTGCCTGGAGTTTTGGAGGCGTACGAGCTAACTATGGCTACACCTTC. Translating it yields CAWSFGGVRANYGYTF.